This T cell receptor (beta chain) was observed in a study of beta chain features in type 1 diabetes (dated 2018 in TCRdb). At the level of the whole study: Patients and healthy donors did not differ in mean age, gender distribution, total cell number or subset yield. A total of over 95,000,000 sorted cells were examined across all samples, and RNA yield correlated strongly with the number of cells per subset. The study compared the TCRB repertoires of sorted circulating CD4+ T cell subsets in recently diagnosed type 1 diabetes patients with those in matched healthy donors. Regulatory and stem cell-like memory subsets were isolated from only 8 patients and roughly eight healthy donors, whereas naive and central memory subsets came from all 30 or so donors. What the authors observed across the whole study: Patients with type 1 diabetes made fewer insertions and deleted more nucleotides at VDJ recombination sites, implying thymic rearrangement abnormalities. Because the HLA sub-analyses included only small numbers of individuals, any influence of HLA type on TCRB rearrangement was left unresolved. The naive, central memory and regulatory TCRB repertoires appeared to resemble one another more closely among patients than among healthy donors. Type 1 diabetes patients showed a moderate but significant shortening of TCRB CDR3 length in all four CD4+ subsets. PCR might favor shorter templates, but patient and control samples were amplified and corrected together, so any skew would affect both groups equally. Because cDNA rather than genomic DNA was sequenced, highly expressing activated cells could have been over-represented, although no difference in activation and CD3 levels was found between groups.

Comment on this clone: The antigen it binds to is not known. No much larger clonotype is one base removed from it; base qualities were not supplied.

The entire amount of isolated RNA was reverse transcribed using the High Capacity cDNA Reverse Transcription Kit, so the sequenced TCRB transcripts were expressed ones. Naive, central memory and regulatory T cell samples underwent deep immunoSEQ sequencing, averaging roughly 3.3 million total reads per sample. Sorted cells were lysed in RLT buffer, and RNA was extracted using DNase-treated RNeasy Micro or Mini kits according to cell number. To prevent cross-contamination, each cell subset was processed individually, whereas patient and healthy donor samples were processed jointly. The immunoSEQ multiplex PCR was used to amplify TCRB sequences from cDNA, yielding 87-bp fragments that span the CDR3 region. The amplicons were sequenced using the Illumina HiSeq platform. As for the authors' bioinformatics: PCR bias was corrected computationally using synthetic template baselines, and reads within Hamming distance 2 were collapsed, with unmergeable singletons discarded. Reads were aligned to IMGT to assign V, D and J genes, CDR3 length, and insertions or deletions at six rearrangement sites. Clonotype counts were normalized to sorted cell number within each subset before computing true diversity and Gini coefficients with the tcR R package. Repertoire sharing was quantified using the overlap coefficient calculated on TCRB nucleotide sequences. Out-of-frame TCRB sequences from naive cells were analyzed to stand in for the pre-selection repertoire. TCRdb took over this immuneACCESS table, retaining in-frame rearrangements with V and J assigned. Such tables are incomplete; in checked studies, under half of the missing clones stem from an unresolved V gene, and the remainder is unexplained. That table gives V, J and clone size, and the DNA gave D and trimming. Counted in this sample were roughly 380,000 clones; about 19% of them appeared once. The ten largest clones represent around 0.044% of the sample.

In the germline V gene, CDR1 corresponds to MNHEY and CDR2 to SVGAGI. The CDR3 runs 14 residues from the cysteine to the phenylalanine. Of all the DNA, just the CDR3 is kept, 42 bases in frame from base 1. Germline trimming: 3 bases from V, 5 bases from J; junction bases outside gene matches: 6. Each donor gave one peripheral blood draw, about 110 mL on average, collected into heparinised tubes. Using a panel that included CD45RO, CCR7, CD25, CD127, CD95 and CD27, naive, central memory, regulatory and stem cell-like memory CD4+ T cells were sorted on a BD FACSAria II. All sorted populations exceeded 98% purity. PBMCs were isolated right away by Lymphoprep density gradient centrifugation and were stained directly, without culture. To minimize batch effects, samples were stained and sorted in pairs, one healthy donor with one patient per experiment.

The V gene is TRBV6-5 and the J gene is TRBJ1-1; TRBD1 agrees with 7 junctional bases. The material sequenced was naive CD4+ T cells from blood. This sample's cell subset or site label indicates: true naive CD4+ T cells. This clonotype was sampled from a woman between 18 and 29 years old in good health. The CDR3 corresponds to CASSYSGGKTEAFF. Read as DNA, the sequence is TGTGCCAGCAGTTATTCAGGGGGGAAGACTGAAGCTTTCTTT.